This entry lists 17 T cell receptor beta chains sequenced from one sample in a study of cytomegalovirus exposure and HLA in healthy donors. TCRdb's table, derived via immunoSEQ multiplex PCR, lists solely in-frame clones and lacks some. In the table there are approximately 160,000 clones, roughly 91% of which are singletons. The material sequenced was PBMCs. The source of these receptors is a woman between 18 and 29 years old in good health and CMV-seropositive.

The chain is built from TRBV9 and TRBJ2-1; 8 positions match TRBD1. The CDR3 sequence is 15 residues long. CDR1 is SGDLS, CDR2 YYNGEE, per germline. After removal of 3 bases from V and 1 base from J, the junction contained 3 bases not matched to a gene. The CDR3 nucleotides are TGTGCCAGCAGCGCCCACAGGGGGTCCTACAATGAGCAGTTCTTC. Its translation is CASSAHRGSYNEQFF.

The chain recombines TRBV30 with TRBJ1-1; TRBD1 might be the D (5 bases). This CDR3 is built from 13 residues. Germline CDR1 reads GTSNPN; CDR2 reads SVGIG (reference sequence). V was trimmed by 3 bases and J by 5 bases, leaving 13 bases between them. DNA of the CDR3: TGTGCCTGGAGGATAGGGGTAGGGACTGAAGCTTTCTTT. This codes for CAWRIGVGTEAFF.

V is TRBV2 and J is TRBJ2-1; D call uncertain. V was shortened by 5 bases and J by 8 bases, with 19 bases between the two germline ends. Germline V gene sequence: CDR1 SNHLY, CDR2 FYNNEI. The CDR3 is 15 amino acids. CDR3 amino acids: CASSRRGLLSHEQFF. The CDR3 coding sequence is TGTGCCAGCAGTCGGAGAGGCTTACTGTCCCATGAGCAGTTCTTC.

The chain couples TRBV7-8 to TRBJ2-6; D perhaps matches TRBD1 (6 bases). Germline V gene data show CDR1 as SGHVS and CDR2 as FQNEAQ. CDR3 length: 19 amino acids. Trimming removed 5 bases from V and 0 bases from J, with 20 bases in between. The CDR3 region is CASSRPRDKSDSGANVLTF. The CDR3 coding sequence is TGTGCCAGCAGCCGCCCCCGGGACAAATCGGACTCTGGGGCCAACGTCCTGACTTTC.

This clone showed up just once. The chain is built from TRBV30 and TRBJ2-5; no definite D call. The DNA matches TRBJ2-7 better at its end, which makes the J call doubtful. Looked up from germline, CDR1 is GTSNPN and CDR2 is SVGIG (reference sequence). This CDR3 region has 13 residues. The CDR3 DNA reads TGTGCCTGGAGCCATAGTAGCTCCTACGAGCAGTACTTC. It is translated as CAWSHSSSYEQYF.

This rearrangement joins TRBV19 to TRBJ2-3; D remains ambiguous. V lost 5 bases and J lost 4, with 16 bases in between. Per the germline V gene, CDR1 is LNHDA and CDR2 is SQIVND (reference sequence). The CDR3 consists of 15 residues. CDR3 in amino acids: CASSVSHWASDTQYF. CDR3 bases: TGTGCCAGTAGTGTGTCCCACTGGGCTTCAGATACGCAGTATTTT.

As DNA, the CDR3 is TGTGCCAGCAGCTTGGAGCGAGCCAGGAACACTGAAGCTTTCTTT. It specifies CASSLERARNTEAFF. This chain links TRBV7-2 with TRBJ1-1, with D unresolved. V lost 3 bases to trimming and J lost 1 base, with 12 bases between them. Germline V gene sequence: CDR1 SGHTA, CDR2 FQGNSA. The CDR3 is 15 residues long.

The CDR3 spells CASSPARGSYGYTF. In DNA, the CDR3 is TGTGCCAGCTCACCGGCCAGGGGATCCTATGGCTACACCTTC. The V gene is TRBV18, the J gene TRBJ1-2; D is perhaps TRBD1 (6 bases). The CDR3 covers 14 residues. The germline CDR1 and CDR2 sequences are KGHSH and LQKENI. The V and J ends lost 3 bases and 4 bases respectively, with 12 bases between them.

V is TRBV4-2 and J is TRBJ2-2, with 7 positions matching TRBD1. Unmatched junction bases numbered 5, after V lost 1 base and J lost 6 bases. The CDR3 totals 15 residues. Germline CDR1 LGHNA, CDR2 YNFKEQ. CDR3 bases: TGTGCCAGCAGCCAAGTGGCCAGGGGGTCCGGGGAGCTGTTTTTT. Residues: CASSQVARGSGELFF.

A remark on this clone: The junction departs from the called germline gene at one end, perhaps through a read error. The rearrangement uses TRBV9 and TRBJ2-3; D is perhaps TRBD2 (5 bases). CDR3 size: 14 residues. Germline CDR1 SGDLS, CDR2 YYNGEE. The CDR3 nucleotides read TGTGCCAGCAGCGTAGATCCTAGCACCGATACGCAGTATTTT. Translated, it gives CASSVDPSTDTQYF.

This clone has a single count. The rearrangement links TRBV27 to TRBJ2-7; D is possibly TRBD1 (5 bases). Trimming cost V 2 bases and J 1 base, with 9 bases left between them. Per the germline V gene, CDR1 is MNHEY and CDR2 is SMNVEV (reference sequence). The CDR3 is 14 residues long. CDR3 coding DNA: TGTGCCAGCAGTTTAACCAGGGATTCCTACGAGCAGTACTTC. It translates to CASSLTRDSYEQYF.

This clone was found a few times. V and J are TRBV7-9 and TRBJ2-5; D ambiguous. V was trimmed by 3 bases and J by 5 bases, leaving 4 bases between them. The CDR3 loop spans 11 amino acids. Germline values: CDR1 SEHNR, CDR2 FQNEAQ (reference sequence). The CDR3: CASSFLETQYF. The CDR3 DNA reads as TGTGCCAGCAGCTTCTTGGAGACCCAGTACTTC. Full variable domain (outside the CDR3, taken from reference TRBV7-9 and TRBJ2-5): DTGVSQNPRHKITKRGQNVTFRCDPISEHNRLYWYRQTLGQGPEFLTYFQNEAQLEKSRLLSDRFSAERPKGSFSTLEIQRTEQGDSAMYLCASSFLETQYFGPGTRLLVL.

CDR3 sequence (DNA): TGTGCCAGTGCCTCGGAGTTAGGCTACGAGCAGTACTTC. This encodes CASASELGYEQYF. This chain uses TRBV19 with TRBJ2-7; D unresolved. The CDR3 loop spans 13 amino acids. Germline V gene lookup returns CDR1 LNHDA and CDR2 SQIVND (reference sequence). The V end lost 8 bases, the J end lost 3 bases, and 14 bases lay between the germline ends. The complete variable domain, with remaining parts taken from reference TRBV19 and TRBJ2-7, reads DGGITQSPKYLFRKEGQNVTLSCEQNLNHDAMYWYRQDPGQGLRLIYYSQIVNDFQKGDIAEGYSVSREKKESFPLTVTSAQKNPTAFYLCASASELGYEQYFGPGTRLTVT.

The V call is TRBV21-1, the J call TRBJ2-7; the tabulated D call, TRBD2, remains unverified against the DNA. TRBV21-1 has pseudogene status. CDR3 length: 14 amino acids. For the CDR3, the DNA is TGTGCCAGCAGCAAAGTCCCGGGGACCTACGAGCAGTACTTC. It translates to CASSKVPGTYEQYF.

The rearrangement links TRBV27 to TRBJ1-2, with D maybe TRBD1 (6 bases). V shed 4 bases and J shed 2 bases, with 8 bases lying between them. Germline V gene sequence: CDR1 MNHEY, CDR2 SMNVEV (reference sequence). This CDR3 contains 13 residues. CDR3 sequence reads: CASSSQGNYGYTF. The CDR3 bases are TGTGCCAGCAGTTCACAGGGCAACTATGGCTACACCTTC.

In DNA form, the CDR3 reads TGTGCCTGGAGTCCGGGACTAGCGGCTTTCGAGCAGTACTTC. It codes for CAWSPGLAAFEQYF. This chain links TRBV30 with TRBJ2-7, with 11 nucleotides matching TRBD2. This CDR3 region has 14 residues. The germline V gene encodes CDR1 GTSNPN and CDR2 SVGIG (reference sequence). The ends lost 2 bases at V and 6 bases at J; junction bases unmatched: 6.

This chain joins TRBV9 and TRBJ1-5; perhaps TRBD1 as D (5 bases). V gave up 2 bases and J gave up 5 bases, with 11 bases separating them. This CDR3 has 14 residues. In germline, CDR1 is SGDLS, CDR2 YYNGEE. This CDR3 is CASSVGDSYQPQHF. The CDR3 DNA reads TGTGCCAGCAGCGTCGGAGACAGTTATCAGCCCCAGCATTTT. Complete variable domain (other parts from reference TRBV9 and TRBJ1-5): DSGVTQTPKHLITATGQRVTLRCSPRSGDLSVYWYQQSLDQGLQFLIQYYNGEERAKGNILERFSAQQFPDLHSELNLSSLELGDSALYFCASSVGDSYQPQHFGDGTRLSIL.